The source of this T cell receptor beta chain is a study of OX40 agonist ivuxolimab in advanced cancers. The germline CDR1 and CDR2 sequences are LGHNA and YSLEER. The ends lost 1 base at V and 9 bases at J; junction bases unmatched: 11. The CDR3 is made up of 17 amino acids. Sequenced by immunoSEQ multiplex PCR; TCRdb stores in-frame clones only, minus some. Among more than 100,000 clones, 85% to 95% were seen once, and the ten largest hold roughly 1%. Patients were excluded for autoimmune disease history or systemic immunosuppression. The gene calls are TRBV4-3 and TRBJ1-6; 8 nucleotides match TRBD1. The material sequenced was CD4+ or CD8+ T cells sorted from blood, taken in a trial of the OX40 agonist ivuxolimab. The receptor comes from an adult with an advanced solid tumor such as melanoma, head and neck, liver or kidney cancer. The CDR3 nucleotides read TGCGCCAGCAGCCAAGTTCCCCCAGGGGGCATTGGTTCACCCCTCCACTTT. Its protein product is CASSQVPPGGIGSPLHF.